The 31 T cell receptor beta chains reported below all come from one sample, sequenced in a study of CD8+ T cells in alopecia areata. Sequencing templates came from extracted RNA that was reverse transcribed into cDNA. Profiled with immunoSEQ multiplex PCR; TCRdb holds only in-frame clones, not every one. In the table there are 150,000 to 200,000 clones, over 50% of which are singletons. Sequencing was performed on CD4+ T cells sorted from blood, taken at week 0. The receptors were gathered from a human donor with alopecia areata.

The gene calls are TRBV29-1 and TRBJ2-7; a weak D match, TRBD2 (6 bases). Trimming shortened V by 7 bases and J by 4 bases, and 14 bases separated the two germline ends. CDR1 and CDR2 (germline): SQVTM, ANQGSEA. This CDR3 is 12 amino acids long. CDR3 nucleotides: TGCAGCGCCGGGCGGGGAGGTTACGAGCAGTACTTC. Amino acids: CSAGRGGYEQYF.

V is TRBV28 and J is TRBJ1-2, with D unclear. The CDR3 length is 13 residues. Deletions cut 1 base from V and 8 bases from J, with 11 bases between. Germline-derived CDR1 and CDR2 are MDHEN and SYDVKM. The chain's CDR3 is CASSLSSMGGYTF. The CDR3 coding sequence is TGTGCCAGCAGTTTATCCAGTATGGGGGGCTACACCTTC.

The chain combines TRBV7-8 with TRBJ2-1; maybe TRBD2 (6 bases). This CDR3 region has 15 residues. V lost 4 bases and J lost 5, with 15 bases in between. The V gene's germline CDR1 is SGHVS and CDR2 FQNEAQ. This CDR3 reads CASSSPGGKDNEQFF. The DNA for the CDR3 is TGTGCCAGCAGCTCGCCCGGGGGAAAAGACAATGAGCAGTTCTTC.

This clone turned up a few times. Written as DNA, the CDR3 is TGCAGCGTTGGGCAGGGCGACAATTCACCCCTCCACTTT. Translating it yields CSVGQGDNSPLHF. The V gene is TRBV29-1, the J gene TRBJ1-6, with D maybe TRBD1 (5 bases). Looked up from germline, CDR1 is SQVTM and CDR2 is ANQGSEA. The CDR3 consists of 13 residues. The germline V and J ends were trimmed by 4 bases and 7 bases, with 11 bases remaining between them.

Turning to this clone: Other DNA sequences from this sample encode an identical CDR3 as well. The CDR3 reads CASSLTGTYEQYF. The CDR3 DNA reads as TGCGCCAGCAGCTTAACCGGGACTTACGAGCAGTACTTC. J is TRBJ2-7 and V is TRBV5-1, with D tentatively TRBD2 (6 bases). The CDR3 is 13 amino acids. Germline V gives CDR1 SGHRS, CDR2 YFSETQ. The V and J ends lost 2 bases and 4 bases respectively, with 10 bases between them. Full variable domain (missing parts from reference TRBV5-1 and TRBJ2-7): KAGVTQTPRYLIKTRGQQVTLSCSPISGHRSVSWYQQTPGQGLQFLFEYFSETQRNKGNFPGRFSGRQFSNSRSEMNVSTLELGDSALYLCASSLTGTYEQYFGPGTRLTVT.

This rearrangement joins TRBV15 to TRBJ1-6, with a weak D call TRBD1 (5 bases). The CDR3 runs to 15 residues. Germline V gene data show CDR1 as LNHNV and CDR2 as YYDKDF (reference sequence). The V gene lost 0 bases and the J gene lost 6 bases, with 9 bases spanning the gap. The CDR3 here is CATSRDRQPNSPLHF. Here the CDR3 DNA reads TGTGCCACCAGCAGAGATCGACAGCCTAATTCACCCCTCCACTTT. Supplemented by reference TRBV15 and TRBJ1-6, the full variable domain reads DAMVIQNPRYQVTQFGKPVTLSCSQTLNHNVMYWYQQKSSQAPKLLFHYYDKDFNNEADTPDNFQSRRPNTSFCFLDIRSPGLGDTAMYLCATSRDRQPNSPLHFGNGTRLTVT.

This chain connects TRBV30 to TRBJ1-2, with D perhaps matching TRBD1 (5 bases). Germline V lookup: CDR1 GTSNPN, CDR2 SVGIG (reference sequence). Trimming shortened V by 2 bases and J by 8 bases, and 18 bases separated the two germline ends. The CDR3 covers 14 residues. DNA of the CDR3: TGTGCCTGGAGTCGTTCGGGGGGAATGAGCGGCTACACCTTC. As protein: CAWSRSGGMSGYTF.

The chain joins TRBV7-3 to TRBJ2-3, with 7 bases aligning to TRBD2. This CDR3 spans 15 amino acids. Germline CDR1 and CDR2: SGHTA and FQGTGA. V lost 4 bases, J lost 3 bases, and 7 bases stayed unmatched. CDR3 DNA: TGTGCCAGCAGCTCCGGCTGGCGGGGGACAGATACGCAGTATTTT. The encoded protein is CASSSGWRGTDTQYF.

The rearrangement joins TRBV4-1 to TRBJ1-3; D remains unclear. The CDR3 runs to 17 residues. V lost 0 bases to trimming and J lost 1 base, with 13 bases between them. Germline V CDR1 and CDR2: MGHRA, YSYEKL. CDR3 DNA: TGCGCCAGCAGCCAAGACCCGGCCGGACTTTCTGGAAACACCATATATTTT. This sequence encodes CASSQDPAGLSGNTIYF.

The chain combines TRBV7-8 with TRBJ2-5; no clear D gene. Germline V lookup: CDR1 SGHVS, CDR2 FQNEAQ. V was cut by 0 bases and J by 0 bases, with 8 bases left in between. CDR3 size: 15 residues. The CDR3 nucleotides are TGTGCCAGCAGCTTAGCGTTCCTCAACCAAGAGACCCAGTACTTC. It codes for CASSLAFLNQETQYF.

Only a few counts were recorded for this clone. V and J are TRBV19 and TRBJ2-6, with TRBD1 identical over 9 bases. The trim removed 3 bases at V and 0 bases at J, leaving 9 bases unmatched. This CDR3 has 19 amino acids. CDR1 is LNHDA and CDR2 is SQIVND in the germline V gene (reference sequence). DNA for the CDR3: TGTGCCAGTAGTATCCGCCGGACAGGGGCCGCCTCTGGGGCCAACGTCCTGACTTTC. Its translation: CASSIRRTGAASGANVLTF.

The rearrangement links TRBV29-1 to TRBJ2-7, with no clear D. The CDR3 loop spans 13 amino acids. With 4 bases removed from V and 1 base from J, the gap between germline ends came to 11 bases. Germline-derived CDR1 and CDR2 are SQVTM and ANQGSEA. CDR3 loop: CSVVLRVSYEQYF. The CDR3 nucleotides are TGCAGCGTTGTGCTTCGGGTTTCCTACGAGCAGTACTTC.

The chain carries TRBV29-1 and TRBJ1-2; tentatively, D is TRBD1 (5 bases). The CDR3 is 11 amino acids. Per germline, CDR1 SQVTM and CDR2 ANQGSEA. CDR3 in DNA: TGCAGTGCTAGGGGATCGGGGGGCTACACCTTC. Protein product: CSARGSGGYTF.

A few counts support this clone. The rearrangement links TRBV2 to TRBJ2-3; no firm D call. Germline CDR1 is SNHLY and CDR2 is FYNNEI. The V gene lost 0 bases and the J gene lost 11 bases, with 0 bases spanning the gap. The CDR3 extends over 9 amino acids. CDR3 protein: CASSEAQYF. The CDR3 region has the DNA TGTGCCAGCAGTGAAGCGCAGTATTTT.

V usage is TRBV19 and J usage is TRBJ2-2; D is unresolved. Germline CDR1 reads LNHDA; CDR2 reads SQIVND (reference sequence). The CDR3 extends over 14 amino acids. The ends were cut back, 2 bases at V and 3 bases at J, with 7 bases in the middle. CDR3 amino acids: CASSIRFDTGELFF. CDR3 nucleotides: TGTGCCAGTAGTATACGTTTTGACACCGGGGAGCTGTTTTTT. The whole variable domain, filled in from reference TRBV19 and TRBJ2-2, reads DGGITQSPKYLFRKEGQNVTLSCEQNLNHDAMYWYRQDPGQGLRLIYYSQIVNDFQKGDIAEGYSVSREKKESFPLTVTSAQKNPTAFYLCASSIRFDTGELFFGEGSRLTVL.

V and J are TRBV30 and TRBJ2-5, with D possibly matching TRBD1 (7 bases). Trimming stripped 2 bases from V and 2 bases from J, with 18 bases between. The CDR3 runs to 16 residues. Germline V gene data show CDR1 as GTSNPN and CDR2 as SVGIG (reference sequence). CDR3 region: CAWSSGSGGFQETQYF. The CDR3 region has the DNA TGTGCCTGGAGTAGCGGGTCAGGGGGTTTTCAAGAGACCCAGTACTTC.

The genes are TRBV5-1 and TRBJ2-1; either TRBD1 or TRBD2 may fit D (5 bases each). V lost 4 bases and J lost 9, with 11 bases in between. This CDR3 is 12 amino acids long. CDR1 and CDR2 (germline): SGHRS, YFSETQ. CDR3 bases: TGCGCCAGCAGCGCCGAGAGGGGTGAGCAGTTCTTC. Protein product: CASSAERGEQFF. Full variable domain (outside the CDR3, taken from reference TRBV5-1 and TRBJ2-1): KAGVTQTPRYLIKTRGQQVTLSCSPISGHRSVSWYQQTPGQGLQFLFEYFSETQRNKGNFPGRFSGRQFSNSRSEMNVSTLELGDSALYLCASSAERGEQFFGPGTRLTVL.

The CDR3 bases are TGTGCCAGCAGCGTAGAATGGGCCGGGGAGCTGTTTTTT. It codes for CASSVEWAGELFF. The chain couples TRBV9 to TRBJ2-2; D is uncertain. V was trimmed by 0 bases and J by 6 bases, leaving 6 bases between them. Germline-derived CDR1 and CDR2 are SGDLS and YYNGEE. This CDR3 is built from 13 residues.

DNA for the CDR3: TGTGCCTGGAGTGTACACAGGGAGCGAGAGACCCAGTACTTC. Its protein product is CAWSVHRERETQYF. The chain recombines TRBV30 with TRBJ2-5; TRBD1 is a possible D gene (6 bases). Germline assignment: CDR1 GTSNPN and CDR2 SVGIG (reference sequence). V dropped 0 bases and J dropped 4 bases, with 12 bases sitting between them. This CDR3 contains 14 residues. Full variable domain (rest looked up from reference TRBV30 and TRBJ2-5): SQTIHQWPATLVQPVGSPLSLECTVEGTSNPNLYWYRQAAGRGLQLLFYSVGIGQISSEVPQNLSASRPQDRQFILSSKKLLLSDSGFYLCAWSVHRERETQYFGPGTRLLVL.

For the CDR3, the DNA is TGTGCCAGCAGCCCAGGACAGGGGGATAATCAGCCCCAGCATTTT. Amino acid sequence: CASSPGQGDNQPQHF. V gene TRBV4-2 combines with J gene TRBJ1-5, with TRBD1 matching over 10 bases. This CDR3 comprises 15 residues. CDR1 LGHNA and CDR2 YNFKEQ come from the germline V gene. With V trimmed by 4 bases and J by 4 bases, 4 bases remained unmatched.

This sequence joins TRBV29-1 and TRBJ1-1; possibly TRBD1 for D (5 bases). CDR1 and CDR2 from the germline V gene are SQVTM and ANQGSEA. The V gene lost 3 bases and the J gene lost 4 bases, with 12 bases spanning the gap. The CDR3 is 13 amino acids. CDR3 loop: CSVETGTGTEAFF. CDR3 in DNA: TGCAGCGTTGAGACGGGGACGGGCACTGAAGCTTTCTTT.

The rearrangement uses TRBV7-2 and TRBJ1-5; D remains ambiguous. The CDR3 length is 16 residues. V lost 1 base and J 2 bases, leaving 12 bases between the germline ends. Per germline, CDR1 SGHTA and CDR2 FQGNSA. DNA of the CDR3: TGTGCCAGCAGCTTAGGAGCCGGTTGGGGCAATCAGCCCCAGCATTTT. This encodes CASSLGAGWGNQPQHF.

This chain links TRBV29-1 with TRBJ2-5; D is possibly TRBD1 or TRBD2 (5 bases each). The CDR3 runs to 19 residues. The germline V gene has CDR1 SQVTM and CDR2 ANQGSEA. The germline V and J ends were trimmed by 4 bases and 5 bases, with 32 bases remaining between them. DNA for the CDR3: TGCAGCGTTGTTCGTACGCCGAGCGAGGTTGGGGGTAAGCGTGAGACCCAGTACTTC. Amino acids: CSVVRTPSEVGGKRETQYF.

This rearrangement joins TRBV18 to TRBJ2-6, with no clear D. The CDR3 covers 15 residues. Trimming pared 3 bases from V and 0 bases from J, leaving 6 bases between. The germline V gene has CDR1 KGHSH and CDR2 LQKENI. CDR3: CASSPELSGANVLTF. In DNA form, the CDR3 reads TGTGCCAGCTCACCGGAACTCTCTGGGGCCAACGTCCTGACTTTC.

This clone turned up a few times. V and J are TRBV5-1 and TRBJ2-5, with TRBD1 identical over 9 bases. CDR1 is SGHRS and CDR2 is YFSETQ in the germline V gene. This CDR3 has 14 residues. With 4 bases clipped from V and 4 bases from J, the junction kept 5 bases outside the gene matches. The CDR3 DNA reads TGCGCCAGCAGCGTAAACAGGGGGCGAGAGACCCAGTACTTC. Amino acids: CASSVNRGRETQYF.

The rearrangement links TRBV6-1 to TRBJ1-1, with TRBD1 as a possible D gene (5 bases). Looked up from germline, CDR1 is MNHNS and CDR2 is SASEGT. The CDR3 is 14 residues long. V gave up 2 bases and J gave up 10 bases, with 17 bases separating them. In DNA, the CDR3 is TGTGCCAGCAGTGAATTGTCGAACCGGGGCCGAGCTTTCTTT. Amino acids: CASSELSNRGRAFF.

This chain links TRBV6-6 with TRBJ2-7; 7 bases align to TRBD1. This CDR3 region has 13 residues. With 9 bases clipped from V and 0 bases from J, the junction kept 5 bases outside the gene matches. Germline V gene lookup returns CDR1 MNHNY and CDR2 SVGAGI (reference sequence). The CDR3 here is CASRDSHSYEQYF. The CDR3 bases are TGTGCCAGTCGGGACAGCCACTCCTACGAGCAGTACTTC.

This clone was counted a few times. The chain recombines TRBV5-1 with TRBJ2-7, with TRBD1 as a possible D gene (6 bases). CDR3 length: 13 amino acids. V lost 6 bases and J 4 bases, leaving 14 bases between the germline ends. Looked up from germline, CDR1 is SGHRS and CDR2 is YFSETQ. CDR3: CASTKQGSYEQYF. As DNA, the CDR3 is TGCGCCAGCACCAAACAGGGTTCGTACGAGCAGTACTTC.

The V gene is TRBV7-2, the J gene TRBJ2-3, with D uncertain. The CDR3 covers 15 residues. Germline V gives CDR1 SGHTA, CDR2 FQGNSA. V was pared by 0 bases and J by 1 base, with 8 bases between. The CDR3 protein is CASSLANLGTDTQYF. The DNA of the CDR3 is TGTGCCAGCAGCTTAGCAAACCTGGGCACAGATACGCAGTATTTT.

This clone has just one count. The sample has other DNA sequences that encode this CDR3 too. The J gene is TRBJ1-1, the V gene TRBV4-1; no firm D call. Germline V gene data show CDR1 as MGHRA and CDR2 as YSYEKL. The CDR3 length is 16 residues. The ends were cut back, 1 base at V and 2 bases at J, with 14 bases in the middle. CDR3 DNA: TGCGCCAGCAGCCAAGTTGGGCGGGGAGGCAACACTGAAGCTTTCTTT. It specifies CASSQVGRGGNTEAFF.

This CDR3 reads CSVRRDKNNEQFF. CDR3 nucleotide sequence: TGCAGCGTGCGTAGGGACAAAAACAATGAGCAGTTCTTC. The chain combines TRBV29-1 with TRBJ2-1; the D gene is possibly TRBD1 (6 bases). The length of the CDR3 is 13 residues. V dropped 6 bases and J dropped 5 bases, with 14 bases sitting between them. Germline lookup yields CDR1 SQVTM and CDR2 ANQGSEA.